Listed here are 17 T cell receptor beta chains from one sample, sequenced in a study of blood T cell repertoires in COVID-19. Generated by immunoSEQ multiplex PCR, the TCRdb table keeps only in-frame clones and is missing some. The sample yields roughly 90,000 clones, around nine tenths seen once. What was sequenced was peripheral blood. The receptor source for this set is a man between 40 and 49 years old with acute or convalescent COVID-19.

This rearrangement joins TRBV4-3 to TRBJ1-1, with TRBD1 identical over 10 bases. The CDR3 consists of 15 residues. Trimming took 4 bases from V and 4 from J; bases not matched to a gene: 6. The germline gives CDR1 LGHNA, CDR2 YSLEER. CDR3 DNA sequence: TGCGCCAGCAGCCGAACCTGGACAGGGGGCACTGAAGCTTTCTTT. It specifies CASSRTWTGGTEAFF.

The J gene is TRBJ1-3, the V gene TRBV5-1; D unclear. The germline V gene has CDR1 SGHRS and CDR2 YFSETQ. The V end was cut by 4 bases, the J end by 3 bases, with 20 bases between. The CDR3 is 17 amino acids. The CDR3 nucleotides are TGCGCCAGCAGCCCAGAAACTTTCACAGCAATTGGAAACACCATATATTTT. Translated: CASSPETFTAIGNTIYF.

This clone was detected only once. The genes are TRBV5-1 and TRBJ2-5; tentative D call: TRBD1 (6 bases). CDR1 is SGHRS and CDR2 is YFSETQ in the germline V gene. The CDR3 extends over 14 amino acids. V lost 0 bases, J lost 1 base, and 7 bases lay in between. The CDR3 sequence: CASSLVGAQETQYF. The CDR3 bases are TGCGCCAGCAGCTTGGTGGGGGCCCAAGAGACCCAGTACTTC.

The V and J genes are TRBV7-8 and TRBJ2-1; 10 bases match TRBD2. CDR1 and CDR2 (germline): SGHVS, FQNEAQ. V lost 1 base to trimming and J lost 8 bases; unmatched junction nucleotides: 11. CDR3 length: 17 amino acids. CDR3 DNA: TGTGCCAGCAGCTTAGGGCTAGCGGGAGTCGCTAGGTATGAGCAGTTCTTC. Translated, it gives CASSLGLAGVARYEQFF.

The CDR3 DNA reads TGTGCCAGCAGTTTACGGGGAGACTATGGCTACACCTTC. Translation: CASSLRGDYGYTF. The rearrangement links TRBV27 to TRBJ1-2; D call uncertain. CDR1 is MNHEY and CDR2 is SMNVEV in the germline V gene (reference sequence). V was shortened by 2 bases and J by 3 bases, with 7 bases between the two germline ends. CDR3 length: 13 amino acids.

The rearrangement links TRBV5-1 to TRBJ2-5; D is possibly TRBD1 (6 bases). This CDR3 has 13 amino acids. Per the germline V gene, CDR1 is SGHRS and CDR2 is YFSETQ. With 3 bases removed from V and 4 bases from J, the gap between germline ends came to 10 bases. This chain's CDR3 is CASSWDMGETQYF. The CDR3 coding sequence is TGCGCCAGCAGCTGGGACATGGGAGAGACCCAGTACTTC.

This rearrangement joins TRBV27 to TRBJ1-1, with 8 bases fitting TRBD1. This CDR3 comprises 15 residues. CDR1 is MNHEY, CDR2 SMNVEV, per germline (reference sequence). Trimming cost V 5 bases and J 7 bases; bases outside gene matches: 12. Here the CDR3 reads CASSPSQGGIIEAFF. The CDR3 DNA follows: TGTGCCAGCAGTCCATCACAGGGGGGCATTATTGAAGCTTTCTTT.

The table lists this clone with a count of one. The genes are TRBV9 and TRBJ1-3, with D perhaps TRBD1 (5 bases). Germline V gives CDR1 SGDLS, CDR2 YYNGEE. CDR3 size: 17 residues. Trimming stripped 4 bases from V and 1 base from J, with 18 bases between. The CDR3, as DNA: TGTGCCAGCAGCACCGGGACTCGTTTTTCATCTGGAAACACCATATATTTT. Translated, it gives CASSTGTRFSSGNTIYF.

V is TRBV5-1 and J is TRBJ1-1; 12 bases fit TRBD1. The CDR3 runs 16 residues. With 4 bases clipped from V and 1 base from J, the junction kept 5 bases outside the gene matches. Germline-derived CDR1 and CDR2 are SGHRS and YFSETQ. CDR3 loop: CASSPGQGARNTEAFF. As DNA, the CDR3 is TGCGCCAGCAGCCCGGGACAGGGGGCGAGGAACACTGAAGCTTTCTTT. The entire variable domain, with the rest obtained from reference TRBV5-1 and TRBJ1-1, is as follows: KAGVTQTPRYLIKTRGQQVTLSCSPISGHRSVSWYQQTPGQGLQFLFEYFSETQRNKGNFPGRFSGRQFSNSRSEMNVSTLELGDSALYLCASSPGQGARNTEAFFGQGTRLTVV.

The CDR3 DNA follows: TGTGCCAGCACCTTAGGGGGCTGGGCGGGGGAGCAGTACTTC. It is translated as CASTLGGWAGEQYF. The chain is built from TRBV6-5 and TRBJ2-7; TRBD1 is a possible D gene (7 bases). Germline CDR1 is MNHEY and CDR2 is SVGAGI. The CDR3 runs to 14 residues. Trimming removed 7 bases from V and 7 bases from J, with 20 bases in between.

This clone was counted a single time. The chain couples TRBV9 to TRBJ2-3; 14 bases line up with TRBD2. The V and J ends lost 4 bases and 4 bases, in that order; junction bases with no gene match: 5. The CDR3 is 16 residues long. Per germline, CDR1 SGDLS and CDR2 YYNGEE. CDR3 sequence reads: CASSSGTSGGADTQYF. For the CDR3, the DNA is TGTGCCAGCAGCTCCGGGACTAGCGGGGGAGCAGATACGCAGTATTTT.

The CDR3 loop is CAWSVRGSGNTIYF. DNA for the CDR3: TGTGCCTGGAGTGTACGCGGTTCTGGAAACACCATATATTTT. This chain joins TRBV30 and TRBJ1-3, with D unclear. This CDR3 region has 14 residues. From germline, CDR1 is GTSNPN and CDR2 SVGIG (reference sequence). Trimming took off 0 bases at V and 1 base at J, with 7 bases between the two ends.

A few counts support this clone. The CDR3 spells CASSIGTGITEAFF. In DNA, the CDR3 is TGTGCCAGTAGTATTGGGACAGGGATAACTGAAGCTTTCTTT. This rearrangement joins TRBV19 to TRBJ1-1; 9 bases match TRBD1. V dropped 3 bases and J dropped 5; count of bases not matched to a gene: 4. The CDR3 is 14 amino acids. Germline assignment: CDR1 LNHDA and CDR2 SQIVND (reference sequence).

Concerning this clone itself: The junction and the germline gene differ at one end; a read error may be behind it. The chain has TRBV7-2 and TRBJ2-5; perhaps TRBD1 as D (6 bases). The CDR3 is 15 residues long. Germline V gene lookup returns CDR1 SGHTA and CDR2 FQGNSA. The CDR3 nucleotides read TGTGCCAGCATCATCGAAGGACAGACTCAAGAGGCCCAGTACTTC. This encodes CASIIEGQTQEAQYF.

The V gene is TRBV7-9, the J gene TRBJ2-2, with D unresolved. V gave up 2 bases and J gave up 6 bases, with 7 bases separating them. Germline lookup yields CDR1 SEHNR and CDR2 FQNEAQ (reference sequence). The CDR3 spans 13 residues. CDR3: CASSLLSPGELFF. Written as DNA, the CDR3 is TGTGCCAGCAGCTTACTCTCCCCCGGGGAGCTGTTTTTT.

This chain connects TRBV9 to TRBJ1-2; 7 bases are a match to TRBD1. Germline V lookup: CDR1 SGDLS, CDR2 YYNGEE. V lost 0 bases and J lost 2; bases outside the gene matches: 4. The CDR3 covers 15 residues. CDR3 region: CASSVEVTGNYGYTF. The CDR3 DNA reads as TGTGCCAGCAGCGTAGAGGTGACAGGGAACTATGGCTACACCTTC.

The chain couples TRBV7-9 to TRBJ1-6; unclear D gene. Germline CDR1 SEHNR, CDR2 FQNEAQ (reference sequence). This CDR3 has 12 residues. V lost 8 bases and J lost 7, with 9 bases in between. CDR3 nucleotide sequence: TGTGCCAGCCGACTTCCCAATTCACCCCTCCACTTT. Translation gives CASRLPNSPLHF.